The clone carrying this TCR beta chain occurred a few times. Its antigen remains unknown. The entry originates in a study of T cell repertoires in cytomegalovirus infection. Study-level information: A matching HLA type, together with CMV infection, was signaled by public TCR beta signatures.

TCRdb re-called the reads with MiXCR, one entry per CDR3 protein. The sample includes about 330,000 distinct CDR3 sequences, 34% of them seen just once. Germline V gene lookup returns CDR1 MNHEY and CDR2 SVGEGT. The CDR3 extends over 14 amino acids. V gave up 8 bases and J gave up 9 bases; unmatched junction bases: 7. The TCR sequence derives from a human donor in good health (CMV status not recorded). Some clones in this sample may be carry-over from other donors' samples. The chain combines TRBV6-2 or TRBV6-3 with TRBJ2-1, with TRBD2 matching over 13 bases. The starting material was cultured PBMCs, obtained from culture after CMV antigen stimulation. The CDR3 DNA sequence: TGTGCCAGCCGGGGACTAGCGGGATTTGGTGAGCAGTTCTTC. This encodes CASRGLAGFGEQFF.